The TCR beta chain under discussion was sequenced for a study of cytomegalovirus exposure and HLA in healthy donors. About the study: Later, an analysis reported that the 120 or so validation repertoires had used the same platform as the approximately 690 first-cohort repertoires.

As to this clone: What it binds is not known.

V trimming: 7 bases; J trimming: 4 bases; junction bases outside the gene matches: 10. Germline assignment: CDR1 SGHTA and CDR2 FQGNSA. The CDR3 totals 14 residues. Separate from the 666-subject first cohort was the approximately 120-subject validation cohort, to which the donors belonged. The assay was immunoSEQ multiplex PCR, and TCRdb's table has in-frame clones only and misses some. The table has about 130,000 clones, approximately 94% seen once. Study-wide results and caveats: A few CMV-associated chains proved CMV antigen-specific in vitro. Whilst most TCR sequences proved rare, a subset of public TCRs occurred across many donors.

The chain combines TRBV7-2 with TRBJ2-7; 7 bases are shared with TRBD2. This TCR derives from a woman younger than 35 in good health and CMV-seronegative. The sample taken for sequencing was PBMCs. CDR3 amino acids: CASNPGGTNYEQYF. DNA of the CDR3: TGTGCCAGCAACCCCGGGGGGACCAATTACGAGCAGTACTTC.